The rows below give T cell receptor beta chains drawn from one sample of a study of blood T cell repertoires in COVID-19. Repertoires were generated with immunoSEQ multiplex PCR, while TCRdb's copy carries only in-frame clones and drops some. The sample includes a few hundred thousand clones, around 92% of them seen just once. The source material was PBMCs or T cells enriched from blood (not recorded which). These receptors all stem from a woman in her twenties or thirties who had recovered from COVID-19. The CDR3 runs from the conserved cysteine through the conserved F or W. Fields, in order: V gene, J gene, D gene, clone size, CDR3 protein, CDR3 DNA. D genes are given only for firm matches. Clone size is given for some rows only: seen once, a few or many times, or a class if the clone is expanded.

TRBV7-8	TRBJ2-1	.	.	CASSLSGEYNEQFF	TGTGCCAGCAGCTTGTCAGGGGAATACAATGAGCAGTTCTTC
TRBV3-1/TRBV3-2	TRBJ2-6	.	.	CAGSRYISGANVLTF	TGTGCCGGCAGCCGATACATCTCTGGGGCCAACGTCCTGACTTTC
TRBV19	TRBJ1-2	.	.	CASSIGRGTYGYTF	TGTGCCAGTAGTATCGGCAGGGGAACATATGGCTACACCTTC
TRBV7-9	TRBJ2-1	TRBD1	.	CASSLIQGLGNEQFF	TGTGCCAGCAGCTTGATACAGGGGTTAGGCAATGAGCAGTTCTTC
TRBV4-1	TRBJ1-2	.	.	CASSQEGAPGDYGYTF	TGCGCCAGCAGCCAAGAAGGGGCTCCTGGGGATTATGGCTACACCTTC
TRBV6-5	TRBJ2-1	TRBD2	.	CASSHTSGHYNEQFF	TGTGCCAGCAGCCACACTAGCGGGCACTACAATGAGCAGTTCTTC
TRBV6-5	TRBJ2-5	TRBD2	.	CASTTLAGQETQYF	TGTGCCAGCACCACACTAGCGGGCCAAGAGACCCAGTACTTC
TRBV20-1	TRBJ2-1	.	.	CSAADWNEQFF	TGCAGTGCTGCAGACTGGAATGAGCAGTTCTTC
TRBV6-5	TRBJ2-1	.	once	CASSYSGESPSEQFF	TGTGCCAGCAGTTACTCGGGCGAGTCCCCCAGTGAGCAGTTCTTC
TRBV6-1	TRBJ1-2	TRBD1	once	CASSEPWGQGLYFGYTF	TGTGCCAGCAGTGAACCGTGGGGACAGGGGCTCTATTTCGGCTACACCTTC
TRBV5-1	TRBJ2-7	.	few	CASSLLYPGGDVSYEQYF	TGCGCCAGCAGCTTGCTTTACCCCGGCGGTGATGTATCCTACGAGCAGTACTTC
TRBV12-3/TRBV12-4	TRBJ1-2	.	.	CASSRQAGYTF	TGTGCCAGCAGCAGACAGGCTGGCTACACCTTC
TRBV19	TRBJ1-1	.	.	CASIGDLNTEAFF	TGTGCCAGTATCGGAGACTTGAACACTGAAGCTTTCTTT
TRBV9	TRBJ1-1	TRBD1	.	CASSTRGGFDTEAFF	TGTGCCAGCAGCACAAGAGGGGGCTTCGACACTGAAGCTTTCTTT
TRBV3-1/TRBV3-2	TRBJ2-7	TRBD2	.	CASSRSGLTFYEQYF	TGTGCCAGCAGCCGTTCGGGACTAACGTTTTACGAGCAGTACTTC
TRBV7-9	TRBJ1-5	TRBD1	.	CASSAQGHQPQHF	TGTGCCAGCAGCGCACAGGGGCATCAGCCCCAGCATTTT
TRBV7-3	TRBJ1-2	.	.	CASSPDGGNYGYTF	TGTGCCAGCAGTCCAGATGGAGGGAACTATGGCTACACCTTC
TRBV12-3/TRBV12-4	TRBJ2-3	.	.	CASSSNTDTQYF	TGTGCCAGCAGTTCAAACACAGATACGCAGTATTTT
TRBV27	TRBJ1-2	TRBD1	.	CASSRQGWAYGYTF	TGTGCCAGCAGCAGACAGGGGTGGGCCTATGGCTACACCTTC
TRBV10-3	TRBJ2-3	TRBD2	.	CAISGLAGGTDTQYF	TGTGCCATCAGTGGGCTAGCGGGAGGCACAGATACGCAGTATTTT
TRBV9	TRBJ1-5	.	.	CASSVGGGMEPQHF	TGTGCCAGCAGCGTAGGGGGAGGGATGGAGCCCCAGCATTTT
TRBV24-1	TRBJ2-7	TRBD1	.	CATSGGQGAHEQYF	TGTGCCACCAGTGGTGGACAGGGTGCCCACGAGCAGTACTTC
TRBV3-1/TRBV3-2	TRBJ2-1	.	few	CASSTSRDWYNEQFF	TGTGCCAGCAGCACCTCCCGGGACTGGTACAATGAGCAGTTCTTC
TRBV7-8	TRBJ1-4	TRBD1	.	CASSLSGTGGHNEKLFF	TGTGCCAGCAGCTTATCCGGGACAGGGGGCCATAATGAAAAACTGTTTTTT
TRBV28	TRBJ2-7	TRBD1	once	CASSPGTGLEQYF	TGTGCCAGCAGTCCCGGGACAGGGCTCGAGCAGTACTTC
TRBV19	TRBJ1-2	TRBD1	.	CASSIDPDRDRYTF	TGTGCCAGTAGTATAGATCCGGACAGGGATCGCTACACCTTC
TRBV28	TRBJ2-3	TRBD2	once	CASSERREGTDTQYF	TGTGCCAGCAGCGAAAGGCGGGAGGGAACAGATACGCAGTATTTT
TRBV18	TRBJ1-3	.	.	CASSPQGGSGNTIYF	TGTGCCAGCTCACCTCAAGGGGGCTCTGGAAACACCATATATTTT
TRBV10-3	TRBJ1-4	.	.	CAISYRAFREKLFF	TGTGCCATCAGCTACAGGGCATTTCGGGAAAAACTGTTTTTT
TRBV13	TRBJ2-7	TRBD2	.	CASSSGLAGNYEQYF	TGTGCCAGCAGCTCGGGACTAGCGGGAAATTACGAGCAGTACTTC
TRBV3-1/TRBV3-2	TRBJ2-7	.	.	CASSHSGIYEQYF	TGTGCCAGCAGCCACTCCGGGATTTACGAGCAGTACTTC
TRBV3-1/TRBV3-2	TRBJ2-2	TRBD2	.	CASSPAAGGSGELFF	TGTGCCAGCAGCCCAGCAGCGGGAGGCTCCGGGGAGCTGTTTTTT
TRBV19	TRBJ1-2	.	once	CASSSQQRLYGYTF	TGTGCCAGTAGTAGCCAGCAGAGACTCTATGGCTACACCTTC
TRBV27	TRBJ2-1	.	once	CASSFDSSSYNEQFF	TGTGCCAGCAGTTTTGACTCCAGCTCCTACAATGAGCAGTTCTTC
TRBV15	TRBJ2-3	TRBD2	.	CATSRNEKRGTDTQYF	TGTGCCACCAGCCGAAACGAGAAGCGGGGAACAGATACGCAGTATTTT
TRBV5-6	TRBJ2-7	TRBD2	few	CASSWGLANSYEQYF	TGTGCCAGCAGCTGGGGACTAGCGAACTCCTACGAGCAGTACTTC
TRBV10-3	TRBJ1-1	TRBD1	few	CAIRGQGSTEAFF	TGTGCCATACGAGGACAGGGGTCCACTGAAGCTTTCTTT
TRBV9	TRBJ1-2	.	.	CASSETVANGYTF	TGTGCCAGCAGCGAGACAGTGGCGAACGGCTACACCTTC
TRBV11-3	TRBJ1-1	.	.	CASSLGFVKDSEAFF	TGTGCCAGCAGCTTAGGGTTTGTAAAGGACAGTGAAGCTTTCTTT
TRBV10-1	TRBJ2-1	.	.	CASSGDRAGNYNEQFF	TGCGCCAGCAGTGGGGATCGGGCGGGGAATTACAATGAGCAGTTCTTC
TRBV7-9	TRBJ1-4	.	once	CASSPTGHFNEKLFF	TGTGCCAGCAGCCCAACCGGACATTTTAATGAAAAACTGTTTTTT
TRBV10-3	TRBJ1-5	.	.	CAISESMTDSNQPQHF	TGTGCCATCAGTGAGTCGATGACAGATAGCAATCAGCCCCAGCATTTT